The rows below give T cell receptor beta chains drawn from one sample of a study of T-cell reconstitution after alpha-beta-depleted transplantation in children. TCRdb redid the calling of the PCR reads with MiXCR, one entry per CDR3 protein. The data contain just under 550,000 distinct CDR3 sequences, about 16% of them seen just once; the ten biggest clones take up approximately 3%. Sequenced material: PBMCs from the stem cell graft donor, taken from the stem cell graft. The receptors originated from a human donor who donated a stem cell graft to a child with acute lymphoblastic leukemia. Each CDR3 is given with its conserved first and last residue. A D gene is named only where the DNA matches it firmly. Some rows have no size entry. The others give once, few or many, or a class for an expanded clone.

D gene: TRBD2; V gene: TRBV5-1; J gene: TRBJ2-7; clone size: many; CDR3 DNA: TGCGCCAGCAGGTTTGGGCCTAGCGGCTCCTACGAGCAGTACTTC; CDR3 protein: CASRFGPSGSYEQYF
D gene: TRBD1; V gene: TRBV6-6; J gene: TRBJ1-2; clone size: -; CDR3 DNA: TGTGCCAGCAGTACCGACAGGGTCGGCTACACCTTC; CDR3 protein: CASSTDRVGYTF
D gene: -; V gene: TRBV7-9; J gene: TRBJ1-4; clone size: -; CDR3 DNA: TGTGCCAGCACCCTAGTAACCCTTAATGAAAAACTGTTTTTT; CDR3 protein: CASTLVTLNEKLFF
D gene: TRBD2; V gene: TRBV3-1; J gene: TRBJ2-7; clone size: few; CDR3 DNA: TGTGCCAGCAGCCCCTCAAAATCGGCGGGAGGGACCTACGAGCAGTACTTC; CDR3 protein: CASSPSKSAGGTYEQYF
D gene: -; V gene: TRBV18; J gene: TRBJ2-7; clone size: few; CDR3 DNA: TGTGCCAGCTCACCATTAGCCGGACAGACCTACGAGCAGTACTTC; CDR3 protein: CASSPLAGQTYEQYF
D gene: -; V gene: TRBV4-2; J gene: TRBJ2-7; clone size: -; CDR3 DNA: TGTGCCAGCAGCCAAGCTTACCGCTACTCCTACGAGCAGTACTTC; CDR3 protein: CASSQAYRYSYEQYF
D gene: -; V gene: TRBV5-1; J gene: TRBJ2-1; clone size: many; CDR3 DNA: TGCGCCAGCAGCTTGGCGGGGGAGTACAATGAGCAGTTCTTC; CDR3 protein: CASSLAGEYNEQFF
D gene: TRBD2; V gene: TRBV7-2; J gene: TRBJ2-3; clone size: few; CDR3 DNA: TGTGCCAGCAGCTTAAGAGCGGGGAGGGATACGCAGTATTTT; CDR3 protein: CASSLRAGRDTQYF
D gene: -; V gene: TRBV7-9; J gene: TRBJ1-6; clone size: -; CDR3 DNA: TGTGCCAGCAGCTTCCTCGGCAGATATAATTCACCCCTCCACTTT; CDR3 protein: CASSFLGRYNSPLHF
D gene: -; V gene: TRBV3-1; J gene: TRBJ2-1; clone size: few; CDR3 DNA: TGTGCCAGCCAGGGTAGCTCCTACAATGAGCAGTTCTTC; CDR3 protein: CASQGSSYNEQFF
D gene: -; V gene: TRBV14; J gene: TRBJ2-1; clone size: -; CDR3 DNA: TGTGCCAGCAGCCAAGAGCCGGGCCCAGGGCCCCACAATGAGCAGTTCTTC; CDR3 protein: CASSQEPGPGPHNEQFF
D gene: TRBD2; V gene: TRBV29-1; J gene: TRBJ2-7; clone size: -; CDR3 DNA: TGCAGCGTTGAAGATCTAGCGGCCCGGGACGAGCAGTACTTC; CDR3 protein: CSVEDLAARDEQYF
D gene: -; V gene: TRBV2; J gene: TRBJ2-5; clone size: -; CDR3 DNA: TGTGCCTTCGGGATTACAAAAGAGACCCAGTACTTC; CDR3 protein: CAFGITKETQYF
D gene: TRBD2; V gene: TRBV20-1; J gene: TRBJ2-7; clone size: -; CDR3 DNA: TGCAGTGCTAGAGATCTAGCGGGAGGCTACGAGCAGTACTTC; CDR3 protein: CSARDLAGGYEQYF
D gene: -; V gene: TRBV25-1; J gene: TRBJ1-1; clone size: -; CDR3 DNA: TGTGCCAGCAGTGAGACAGCGAACACTGAAGCTTTCTTT; CDR3 protein: CASSETANTEAFF
D gene: -; V gene: TRBV7-9; J gene: TRBJ2-3; clone size: few; CDR3 DNA: TGTGCCAGCAGCTCCCCGACGGGGGACCCAGATACGCAGTATTTT; CDR3 protein: CASSSPTGDPDTQYF
D gene: -; V gene: TRBV9; J gene: TRBJ2-6; clone size: -; CDR3 DNA: TGTGCCAGCAGCAAAGTAGGAGGAAGTGGGGCCCACGTCCTGACTTTC; CDR3 protein: CASSKVGGSGAHVLTF
D gene: TRBD2; V gene: TRBV9; J gene: TRBJ2-1; clone size: -; CDR3 DNA: TGTGCCAGCAGCGTATTCCTAGCGGGAGGGGGGGGTAACAATGAGCAGTTCTTC; CDR3 protein: CASSVFLAGGGGNNEQFF
D gene: -; V gene: TRBV12-3/TRBV12-4; J gene: TRBJ2-3; clone size: -; CDR3 DNA: TGTGCCAGCAGTTTGGCCTTAGGGTCGACAGATACGCAGTATTTT; CDR3 protein: CASSLALGSTDTQYF
D gene: -; V gene: TRBV12-3/TRBV12-4; J gene: TRBJ2-7; clone size: few; CDR3 DNA: TGTGCCAGCAGCGCGGGAATCGACTACGAGCAGTACTTC; CDR3 protein: CASSAGIDYEQYF
D gene: TRBD2; V gene: TRBV5-1; J gene: TRBJ2-3; clone size: -; CDR3 DNA: TGCGCCAGCAGCTTGGCGGGAGGGTGGACAGATACGCAGTATTTT; CDR3 protein: CASSLAGGWTDTQYF
D gene: TRBD2; V gene: TRBV7-9; J gene: TRBJ2-3; clone size: -; CDR3 DNA: TGTGCCAGCAGCTTCTGGACTAGCCAAACAGATACGCAGTATTTT; CDR3 protein: CASSFWTSQTDTQYF
D gene: -; V gene: TRBV7-2; J gene: TRBJ1-3; clone size: -; CDR3 DNA: TGTGCCAGCAGCATGACAGATAGTTCTGGAAACACCATATATTTT; CDR3 protein: CASSMTDSSGNTIYF
D gene: -; V gene: TRBV5-4; J gene: TRBJ1-2; clone size: few; CDR3 DNA: TGTGCCAGCAGCTTGGCAGGTGGGGGGGCGGCGGTGGGCTACACCTTC; CDR3 protein: CASSLAGGGAAVGYTF
D gene: -; V gene: TRBV5-1; J gene: TRBJ1-3; clone size: few; CDR3 DNA: TGCGCCAGCAGCTTGGGGTCGGGGGGAAACACCATATATTTT; CDR3 protein: CASSLGSGGNTIYF
D gene: TRBD1; V gene: TRBV20-1; J gene: TRBJ1-2; clone size: -; CDR3 DNA: TGCAGTGCTCCGGACAGGGGGAACTATGGCTACACCTTC; CDR3 protein: CSAPDRGNYGYTF
D gene: TRBD1; V gene: TRBV6-5; J gene: TRBJ1-1; clone size: few; CDR3 DNA: TGTGCCAGCAGTTATGGCCGACAGGGCACTGAAGCTTTCTTT; CDR3 protein: CASSYGRQGTEAFF